This TCR beta chain is drawn from a study of technical replicates of blood from several donors. V shed 2 bases and J shed 10 bases, with 11 bases lying between them. Germline CDR1 and CDR2: MDHEN and SYDVKM. The CDR3 is 12 residues long. Sequencing was performed with immunoSEQ multiplex PCR; in TCRdb, only in-frame clones are kept and a portion is missing. The sample consists of 45,000 to 60,000 clones, around 95% of them appearing once. This TCR came from a human donor in good health. Sequencing was carried out using T cells isolated from PBMCs. This rearrangement joins TRBV28 to TRBJ1-1; D gene unclear. The CDR3 DNA reads as TGTGCCAGCAGTTTACAGACCGGAGGAGCTTTCTTT. As protein: CASSLQTGGAFF.